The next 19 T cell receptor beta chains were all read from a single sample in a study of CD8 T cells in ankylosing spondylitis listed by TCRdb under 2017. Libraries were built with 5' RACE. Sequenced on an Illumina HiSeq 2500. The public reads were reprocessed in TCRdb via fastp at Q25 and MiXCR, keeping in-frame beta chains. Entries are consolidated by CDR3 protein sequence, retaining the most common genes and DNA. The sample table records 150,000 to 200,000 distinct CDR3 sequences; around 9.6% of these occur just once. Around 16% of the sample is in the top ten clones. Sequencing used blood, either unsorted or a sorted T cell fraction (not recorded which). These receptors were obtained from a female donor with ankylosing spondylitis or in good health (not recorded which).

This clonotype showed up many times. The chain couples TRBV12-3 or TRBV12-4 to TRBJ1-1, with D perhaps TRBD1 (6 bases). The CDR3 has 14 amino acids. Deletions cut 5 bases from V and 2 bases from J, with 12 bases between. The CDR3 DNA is TGTGCCAGCAGTGCGGGGGCGACCAACACTGAAGCTTTCTTT. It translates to CASSAGATNTEAFF.

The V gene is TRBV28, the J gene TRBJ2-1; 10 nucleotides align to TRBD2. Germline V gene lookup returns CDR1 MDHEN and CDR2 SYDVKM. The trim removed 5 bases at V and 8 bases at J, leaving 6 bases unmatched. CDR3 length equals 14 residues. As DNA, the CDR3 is TGTGCCAGCAGTCTAGCGGGAGCGGTCTATGAGCAGTTCTTC. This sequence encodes CASSLAGAVYEQFF.

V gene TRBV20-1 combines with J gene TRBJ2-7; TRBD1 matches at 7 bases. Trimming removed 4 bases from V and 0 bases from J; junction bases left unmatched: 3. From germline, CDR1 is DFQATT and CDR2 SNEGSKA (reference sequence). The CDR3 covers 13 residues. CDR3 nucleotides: TGCAGTGCTAACCGGGACAGCTCCTACGAGCAGTACTTC. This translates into CSANRDSSYEQYF.

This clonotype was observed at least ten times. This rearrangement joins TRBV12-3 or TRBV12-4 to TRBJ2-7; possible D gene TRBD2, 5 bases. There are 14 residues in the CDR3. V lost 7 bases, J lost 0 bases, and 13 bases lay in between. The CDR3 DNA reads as TGTGCCAGCAAGCTACCTGGGAGCTCCTACGAGCAGTACTTC. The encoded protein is CASKLPGSSYEQYF.

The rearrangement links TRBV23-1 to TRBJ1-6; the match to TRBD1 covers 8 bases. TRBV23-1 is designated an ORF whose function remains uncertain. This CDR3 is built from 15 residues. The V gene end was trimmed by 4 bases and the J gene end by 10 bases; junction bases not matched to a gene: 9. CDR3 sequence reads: CASSPDRGPQSPLHF. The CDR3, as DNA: TGCGCCAGCAGTCCCGACAGGGGTCCCCAATCACCCCTCCACTTT.

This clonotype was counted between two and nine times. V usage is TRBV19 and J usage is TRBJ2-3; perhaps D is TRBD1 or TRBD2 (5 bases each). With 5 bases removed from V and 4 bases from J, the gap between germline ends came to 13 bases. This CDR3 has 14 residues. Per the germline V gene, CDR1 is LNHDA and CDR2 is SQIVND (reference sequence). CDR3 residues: CASSLDRGSDTQYF. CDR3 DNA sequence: TGTGCCAGTAGTCTCGACAGAGGGTCAGATACGCAGTATTTT.

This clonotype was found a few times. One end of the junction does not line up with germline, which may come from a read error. The CDR3 DNA reads as TGTGCCAGCAGCTCTAGCCGGGGCTACTATGAGCAGTTCTTC. Protein product: CASSSSRGYYEQFF. This chain uses TRBV9 with TRBJ2-1; D possibly matches TRBD1 or TRBD2 (5 bases each). The germline gives CDR1 SGDLS, CDR2 YYNGEE. This CDR3 is built from 14 residues.

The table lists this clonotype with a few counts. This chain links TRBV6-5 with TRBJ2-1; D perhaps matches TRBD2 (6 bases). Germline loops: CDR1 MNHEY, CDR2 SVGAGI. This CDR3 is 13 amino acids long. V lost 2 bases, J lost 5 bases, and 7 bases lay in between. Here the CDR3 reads CASSYGGDNEQFF. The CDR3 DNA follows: TGTGCCAGCAGTTACGGAGGGGACAATGAGCAGTTCTTC.

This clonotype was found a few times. In DNA, the CDR3 is TGTGCCAGCAGCCGCGAGCAGAGGGAAGAGACCCAGTACTTC. This encodes CASSREQREETQYF. The chain joins TRBV7-6 to TRBJ2-5; a possible D gene is TRBD2 (5 bases). The germline gives CDR1 SGHVS, CDR2 FNYEAQ. The V end lost 5 bases, the J end lost 3 bases, and 13 bases lay between the germline ends. The CDR3 spans 14 residues.

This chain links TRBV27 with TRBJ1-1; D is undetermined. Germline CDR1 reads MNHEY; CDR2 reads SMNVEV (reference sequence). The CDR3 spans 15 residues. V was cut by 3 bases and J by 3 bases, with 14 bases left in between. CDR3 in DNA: TGTGCCAGCAGTTTTACGGTCGGCGGGGACACTGAAGCTTTCTTT. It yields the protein CASSFTVGGDTEAFF.

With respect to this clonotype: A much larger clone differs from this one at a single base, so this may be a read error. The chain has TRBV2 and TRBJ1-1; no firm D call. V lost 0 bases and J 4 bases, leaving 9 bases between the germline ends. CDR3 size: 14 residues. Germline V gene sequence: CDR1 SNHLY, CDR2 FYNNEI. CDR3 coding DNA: TGTGCCAGCAGTGAAGCGTGGGATTCCACTGAAGCTTTCTTT. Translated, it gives CASSEAWDSTEAFF.

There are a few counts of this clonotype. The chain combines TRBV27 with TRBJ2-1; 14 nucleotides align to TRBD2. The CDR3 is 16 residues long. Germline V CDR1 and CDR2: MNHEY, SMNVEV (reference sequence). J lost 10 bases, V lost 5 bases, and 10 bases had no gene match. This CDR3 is CASSPLTSGRADEQFF. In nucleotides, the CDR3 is TGTGCCAGCAGTCCTCTGACTAGCGGGAGGGCCGACGAGCAGTTCTTC.

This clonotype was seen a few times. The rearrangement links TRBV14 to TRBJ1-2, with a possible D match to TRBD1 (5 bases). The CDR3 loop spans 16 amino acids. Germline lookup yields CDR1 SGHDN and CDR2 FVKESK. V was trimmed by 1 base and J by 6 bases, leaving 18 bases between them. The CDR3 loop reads CASSQVYRGAADGYTF. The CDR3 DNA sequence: TGTGCCAGCAGCCAAGTGTATCGAGGGGCGGCGGATGGCTACACCTTC.

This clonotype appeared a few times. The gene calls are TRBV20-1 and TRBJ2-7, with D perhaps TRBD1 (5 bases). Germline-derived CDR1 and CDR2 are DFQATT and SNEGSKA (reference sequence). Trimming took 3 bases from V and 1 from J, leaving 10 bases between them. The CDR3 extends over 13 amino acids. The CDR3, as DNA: TGCAGTGCTAGGACAGTCCTTTCCTACGAGCAGTACTTC. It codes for CSARTVLSYEQYF.

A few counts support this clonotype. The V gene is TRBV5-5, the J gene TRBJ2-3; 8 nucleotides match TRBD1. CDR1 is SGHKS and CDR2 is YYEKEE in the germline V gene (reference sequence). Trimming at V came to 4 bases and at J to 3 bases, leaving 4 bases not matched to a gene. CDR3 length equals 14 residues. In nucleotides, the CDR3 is TGTGCCAGCAGCCAGGGGGCTGGTACAGATACGCAGTATTTT. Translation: CASSQGAGTDTQYF.

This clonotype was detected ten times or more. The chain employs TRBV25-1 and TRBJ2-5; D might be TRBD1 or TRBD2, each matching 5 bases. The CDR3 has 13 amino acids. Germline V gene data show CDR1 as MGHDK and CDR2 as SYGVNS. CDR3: CATSEGPGETQYF. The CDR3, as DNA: TGTGCTACGAGCGAGGGGCCGGGGGAGACCCAGTACTTC.

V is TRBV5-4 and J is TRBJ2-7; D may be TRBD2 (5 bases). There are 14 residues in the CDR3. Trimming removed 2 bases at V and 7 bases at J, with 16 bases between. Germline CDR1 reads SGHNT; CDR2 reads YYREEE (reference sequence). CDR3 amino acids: CASSFSVNTGEQYF. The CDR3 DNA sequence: TGTGCCAGCAGCTTTTCGGTTAATACGGGGGAGCAGTACTTC.

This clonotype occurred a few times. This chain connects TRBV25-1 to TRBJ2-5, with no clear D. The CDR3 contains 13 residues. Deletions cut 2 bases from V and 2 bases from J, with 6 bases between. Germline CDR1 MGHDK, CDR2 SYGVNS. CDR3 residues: CASSEGQQETQYF. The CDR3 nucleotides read TGTGCCAGCAGTGAAGGGCAGCAAGAGACCCAGTACTTC.

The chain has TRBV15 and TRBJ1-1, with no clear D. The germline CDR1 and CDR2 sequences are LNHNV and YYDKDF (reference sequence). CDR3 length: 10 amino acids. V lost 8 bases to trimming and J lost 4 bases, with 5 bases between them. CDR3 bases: TGTGCCACCGGGTCCACTGAAGCTTTCTTT. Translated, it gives CATGSTEAFF.